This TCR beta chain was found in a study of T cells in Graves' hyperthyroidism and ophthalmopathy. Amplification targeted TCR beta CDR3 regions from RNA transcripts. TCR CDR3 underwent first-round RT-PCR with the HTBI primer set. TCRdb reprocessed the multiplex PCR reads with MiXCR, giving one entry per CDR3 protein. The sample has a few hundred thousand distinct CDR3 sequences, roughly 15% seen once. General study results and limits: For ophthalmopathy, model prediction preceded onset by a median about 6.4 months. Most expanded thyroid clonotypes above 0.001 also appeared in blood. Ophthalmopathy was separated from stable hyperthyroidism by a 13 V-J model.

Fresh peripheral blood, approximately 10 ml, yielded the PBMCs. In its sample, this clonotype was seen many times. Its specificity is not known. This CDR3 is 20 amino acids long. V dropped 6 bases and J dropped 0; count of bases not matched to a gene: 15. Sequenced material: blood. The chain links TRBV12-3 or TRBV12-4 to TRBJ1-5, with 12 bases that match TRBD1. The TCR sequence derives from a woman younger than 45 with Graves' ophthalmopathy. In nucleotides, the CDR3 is TGTGCCAGCAGGATCCGGCCTCTGGGACAGGGGGCGAATAGCAATCAGCCCCAGCATTTT. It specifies CASRIRPLGQGANSNQPQHF.